This T cell receptor (beta chain) was captured in a study of blood T cells in healthy people across ages. In terms of origin and age, donors were healthy Caucasian individuals from Russia aged about 6 to 90. Trimming pared 6 bases from V and 10 bases from J, leaving 19 bases between. This CDR3 spans 13 amino acids. Germline V lookup: CDR1 MNHNY, CDR2 SVGAGI (reference sequence). It was with a sample-barcoded 5' primer and a J-beta primer mix that a second PCR of about 6 to 12 cycles was run. Unique molecular identifiers of 12 random nucleotides labeled each cDNA. TCRdb reanalysed the 5' RACE reads using MiXCR and keeps one entry per CDR3 protein. Of about 1.6 million distinct CDR3 sequences listed, around 35% are singletons.

The sequencing input was blood. This receptor was obtained from a woman under 40 in good health. This chain links TRBV6-6 with TRBJ2-7; D tentatively reads TRBD1 or TRBD2 (5 bases each). Here the CDR3 reads CASRGVALEAQYF. The CDR3 DNA sequence: TGTGCCAGCAGAGGGGTAGCCTTGGAGGCCCAGTACTTC.